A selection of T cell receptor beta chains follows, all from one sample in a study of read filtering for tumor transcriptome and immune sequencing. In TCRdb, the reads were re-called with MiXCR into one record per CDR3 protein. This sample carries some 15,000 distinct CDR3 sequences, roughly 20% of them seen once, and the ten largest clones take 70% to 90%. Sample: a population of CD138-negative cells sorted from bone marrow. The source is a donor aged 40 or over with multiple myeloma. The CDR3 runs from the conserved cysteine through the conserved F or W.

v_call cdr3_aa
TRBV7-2 CASAPRSNYGYTF
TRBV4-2 CASSQEGALAGQQFF
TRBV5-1 CAIRNMVRIGPQHF
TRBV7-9 CASSLNGYNQPQHF
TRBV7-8 CASSRKRGPGSTGELFF
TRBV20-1 CSARGLAGGATGELFF
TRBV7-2 CASSLARGNNEQFF
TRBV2 CASSMTSREQYF
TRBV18 CACPTETTNEKLFF
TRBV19 CASSIRRSSGPSYEQYF
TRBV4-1 CASSQAWTGDYNEQFF
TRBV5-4 CASSLGTDPTYTQYF
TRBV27 CASSTTSRSGRADEQFF
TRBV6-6 CASSYPGVPDTQYF
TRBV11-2 CASSPTGYEQFF
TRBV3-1 CASSPQLSGELFF
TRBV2 CASRRGENTEAFF
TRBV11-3 CASGDVDFWGYNEQFF
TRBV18 CASSPPGVREKLFF
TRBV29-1 CSARTRPDYEQYF
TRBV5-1 CASSFQNEQYF
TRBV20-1 CSASLLAVLRRTDTQYF
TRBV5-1 CASSLGQGQKLFF
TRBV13 CASSLSGSFAETQYF
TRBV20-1 CSARASADGYTF
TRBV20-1 CSANSGSPETQYF
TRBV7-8 CASSPSLVNQPQHF
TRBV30 CAWSVLGPGANVLTF
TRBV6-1 CASSEAVGLGEAFF
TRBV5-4 CASSFKASGDYEQFF
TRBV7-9 CASSESGANVLTF
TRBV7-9 CASTLTGEGSPLHF
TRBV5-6 CASSPDRNYEQYF
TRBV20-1 CSATFGGLGLNTQYF
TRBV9 CASSLTGTSSYEQYF
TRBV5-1 CASSSQGARDEKLFF
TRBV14 CASSREIRDRGFGEQFF
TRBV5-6 CASSLSYRYSNQPQHF
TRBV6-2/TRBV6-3 CASWGLAGSGYEQFF
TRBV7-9 CASSLRKVESTDTQYF
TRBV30 CACIQGNEQFF
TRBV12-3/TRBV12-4 CASTPRAGNTEAFF
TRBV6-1 CASSPRTSGKGNEQFF